The source of this T cell receptor (beta chain) is a study of T cells in Graves' hyperthyroidism and ophthalmopathy (dated 2019 in TCRdb). A note on the overall study: Peripheral blood was sampled at the time of initial diagnosis, prior to any treatment. To identify TCR V-J signatures that set the groups apart, the researchers used a discovery cohort of 100 or so patients, made up of 40 to 45 with Graves' ophthalmopathy and some 56 with stable Graves' hyperthyroidism. The paper describes TCR Vbeta CDR3 sequencing of 135 peripheral blood samples, made up of about 41 ophthalmopathy patients, around 78 hyperthyroidism patients and 17 progressor patients. Following sampling, methimazole starting at 30 mg daily was given to hyperthyroidism patients, and high-dose intravenous methylprednisolone was given to ophthalmopathy patients. The approximately 98 discovery patients were randomly divided into training and test sets at a 7:3 ratio. Prospective prediction of ophthalmopathy was tested in an independent validation cohort consisting of under 20 hyperthyroidism patients and around 16 patients who later progressed to ophthalmopathy. In addition, the study compared T-cell repertoires in thyroid tissue and in blood from five or six Graves' hyperthyroidism patients. What the authors observed across the whole study: In cross-validation, a model built on a 13 V-J signature told ophthalmopathy apart from stable hyperthyroidism with 85% to 90% sensitivity and around 83% specificity, and in testing the same model reached 80%/75%. Most expanded thyroid clonotypes (frequency above 0.001) were also detected in blood, suggesting blood repertoires may reflect thyroid immune responses. In validation, progression to ophthalmopathy was predicted by the model with around 70% sensitivity and 72% to 85% specificity, a median of approximately 6.5 months before onset. No statistical method was used to fix the sample size in advance, and group allocation was not hidden from the investigators.

Ten or more counts support this clonotype. Its target antigen remains unknown. No base quality values were provided; no much bigger clone lies one nucleotide off. Hyperthyroidism patients were newly diagnosed, had a disease duration of under 2 months, and were aged 18 to 65 years. Exclusion was applied to patients with uncontrolled infections, other autoimmune diseases, pregnancy or lactation. Diagnoses relied on clinical symptoms, serum thyroxine and TRAb, thyroid ultrasound and orbital computed tomography. For progressor patients, blood was drawn at the first diagnosis of hyperthyroidism, before any ophthalmopathy symptoms had appeared. PBMCs were separated from roughly 10 ml of fresh peripheral blood using Ficoll-Paque density gradient centrifugation. Patients classed as progressors first received a Graves' hyperthyroidism diagnosis and then went on to develop ophthalmopathy during follow-up. Trizol reagent was used to extract total RNA, and RNA quality was then checked on an Agilent 2100 Bioanalyzer.

The TCR beta CDR3 regions were amplified from the RNA transcripts. A first-round RT-PCR of the TCR CDR3 used the HTBI primer set with the Qiagen OneStep RT-PCR kit. Libraries were constructed in a second round of multiplex PCR, after which size selection and purification were performed. The libraries were sequenced on an Illumina HiSeq2000 using paired-end 100 bp reads. Per the original workflow: SOAPnuke was used to process the raw data, with reads discarded if the reads contained adapters or uncalled bases, had a mean Phred below 15, or lacked an exact constant-primer or identifier match. High-quality paired reads were merged with COPE v1.2.5, and unique nucleotide sequences were defined as clonotypes. Clonotypes were aligned to IMGT TRBV, TRBD and TRBJ reference segments using MiTCR v1.1. Only V-J combinations with frequency above 0.0001, covering roughly 99% of repertoires, were analysed. The TCS score was defined as the ratio of F50 (clonal expansion) to E x V (chaos), calculated using BLOSUM62-based TCRdist between CDR3 peptides within each V-J. Welch's t-statistics and random forest reduced 500 to 550 V-J features to about 13, which were used in a naive Bayes classifier (R e1071). Through fastp at Q25 and MiXCR, TCRdb rebuilt clones from the public reads, retaining in-frame beta chains. Each entry merges the rows of one CDR3 protein and shows their most common DNA and genes. The V and J calls were not made by the authors but by TCRdb's processing. The sample table records 280,000 or so distinct CDR3 sequences; about 15% of these occur just once. The ten largest make up roughly 30% of the sample.

Trimming accounts for 6 bases at V and 4 bases at J, while the number of junction bases matched to no gene is 8. Reading from cysteine to phenylalanine, the CDR3 counts 14 amino acids. Only the CDR3 part of the read is kept: 42 bases, read in frame from the first base. Via the germline V gene, CDR1 is SQVTM and CDR2 ANQGSEA. Sequencing used blood. The source of this sequence is a woman between 45 and 60 years old with Graves' hyperthyroidism that later progressed to Graves' ophthalmopathy. The chain joins TRBV29-1 to TRBJ2-1; 8 nucleotides in the junction match TRBD2. The CDR3 reads as follows: CSVYTSGTYNEQFF. The base sequence is TGCAGCGTCTATACTAGCGGCACGTACAATGAGCAGTTCTTC.